The source of this T cell receptor (beta chain) is a study of cytomegalovirus exposure and HLA in healthy donors. Overall study results and limits: Reportedly, diagnosis of cytomegalovirus status by the classifier showed high specificity and sensitivity. Rarity characterized most TCR sequences, yet some public TCRs appeared in many donors.

Germline V CDR1 and CDR2: SGHNT, YYREEE (reference sequence). V was pared by 1 base and J by 6 bases, with 10 bases between. The CDR3 sequence is 13 residues long. About this clone itself: Its matching antigen is unknown.

Amplification used 60 Vbeta primers and 13 Jbeta primers. Profiled with immunoSEQ multiplex PCR; TCRdb holds only in-frame clones, not every one. The data contain 100,000 to 150,000 clones, roughly 85% of them singletons. Sequencing was performed on PBMCs. This receptor was identified in a man aged 18-30 years in good health and CMV-seropositive. V and J are TRBV5-4 and TRBJ1-1; a weak D match, TRBD1 (5 bases). The CDR3 reads CASSLWGDSEAFF. CDR3 in DNA: TGTGCCAGCAGCTTGTGGGGGGACTCTGAAGCTTTCTTT.